The TCR beta chain under discussion was sequenced for a study of T cells after somatic rescue of genetic block. Generated by immunoSEQ multiplex PCR, the TCRdb table keeps only in-frame clones and is missing some. The sample carries fewer than 150,000 clones, 75% to 95% recorded once. Trimming cost V 3 bases and J 8 bases, with 13 bases left between them. CDR1 is SNHLY and CDR2 is FYNNEI in the germline V gene. This CDR3 has 13 residues. Sequenced sample: peripheral blood mononuclear cells (PBMCs). The V gene is TRBV2, the J gene TRBJ1-2, with a possible D match to TRBD1 (5 bases). The clonotype originates from a woman aged 18-29 years. The CDR3, as DNA: TGTGCCAGCAGTGATACGGCGGAGGGGGGCTACACCTTC. Protein product: CASSDTAEGGYTF.